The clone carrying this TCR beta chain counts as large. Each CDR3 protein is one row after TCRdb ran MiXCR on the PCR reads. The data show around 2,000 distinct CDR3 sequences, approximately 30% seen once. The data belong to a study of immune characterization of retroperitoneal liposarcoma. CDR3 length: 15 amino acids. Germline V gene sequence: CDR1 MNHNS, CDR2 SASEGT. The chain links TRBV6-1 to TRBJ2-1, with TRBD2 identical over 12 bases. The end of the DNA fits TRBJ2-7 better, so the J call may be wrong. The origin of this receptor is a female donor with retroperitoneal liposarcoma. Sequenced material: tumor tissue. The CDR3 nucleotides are TGTGCCAGCAGTGAACGACTAGCGGGAGCGTACGAGCAGTACTTC. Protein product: CASSERLAGAYEQYF.